The clone carrying this T cell receptor (beta chain) has at least ten counts. Its matching antigen is unknown. The data stem from a study of T cells in Graves' hyperthyroidism and ophthalmopathy. Study details: Upon initial diagnosis and before any treatment, peripheral blood was collected.

Study-wide results and limits: In validation, the model predicted ophthalmopathy. These predictions came a median roughly seven months before onset.

Amplified regions were TCR beta CDR3 sequences from RNA transcripts. First-round RT-PCR with HTBI primers amplified the TCR CDR3 region. One entry per CDR3 protein results from TCRdb running MiXCR on the multiplex PCR reads. The sample yields hundreds of thousands of distinct CDR3 sequences, roughly 15% seen once. The CDR3 runs 11 residues. The germline CDR1 and CDR2 sequences are SQVTM and ANQGSEA. V lost 4 bases and J lost 3, with 7 bases in between. This chain joins TRBV29-1 and TRBJ2-7; D is undetermined. The clonotype was recovered from a woman in her 40s with Graves' ophthalmopathy. Sequencing was performed on blood. CDR3 in DNA: TGCAGCGTTGCCGACGGCTACGAGCAGTACTTC. Translation gives CSVADGYEQYF.